This is a list of T cell receptor beta chains from one sample in a study of blood T cells in healthy people across ages. Using its own MiXCR run on the 5' RACE reads, TCRdb lists one record per CDR3 protein. This table has nearly 800,000 distinct CDR3 sequences, roughly 50% appearing once. The sample taken for sequencing was blood. The receptors originated from a man aged 40-55 years in good health. CDR3s include the opening cysteine and the closing phenylalanine or tryptophan. Each record gives: clone size, J gene, V gene, D gene, CDR3 DNA, CDR3 protein. The D gene is left open where the match is weak. Rows may omit the clone size; those that give it use once, few, many or a size class.

>many|TRBJ1-2|TRBV15|.
TGTGCCACCAGCAGAGTTCTGGACATCTGGAGTGGCTACACCTTC
CATSRVLDIWSGYTF
>.|TRBJ2-1|TRBV7-9|TRBD1
TGTGCCAGCAGCTTAAGGGGGAAACGACAGGGGGGATACAAGGAGCAGTTCTTC
CASSLRGKRQGGYKEQFF
>few|TRBJ2-7|TRBV6-5|TRBD2
TGTGCCAGCAGTCTCGGACCGGGACTAGTTGGCTACGAGCAGTACTTC
CASSLGPGLVGYEQYF
>.|TRBJ1-4|TRBV6-6|.
TGTGCCAGCAGACCCGGCCCCAGGATGGAAAAACTGTTTTTT
CASRPGPRMEKLFF
>.|TRBJ2-7|TRBV20-1|.
TGCAGTGCTAGAGCGACAGCCGGTTACGAGCAGTACTTC
CSARATAGYEQYF
>.|TRBJ2-7|TRBV4-2|TRBD2
TGTGCCAGCAGCCAAGGTTCCAAAGCGGGGGCTTACGAGCAGTACTTC
CASSQGSKAGAYEQYF
>.|TRBJ2-1|TRBV12-3/TRBV12-4|.
TGTGCCAGCAGTTTGGCGGCGTCCAAGAATGAGCAGTTCTTC
CASSLAASKNEQFF
>.|TRBJ1-6|TRBV12-3/TRBV12-4|.
TGTGCCAGCAGTTTAAGGGGGGACTATAATTCACCCCTCCACTTT
CASSLRGDYNSPLHF
>.|TRBJ2-7|TRBV6-6|.
TGTGCCAGCAGGGGGAGGTACGAGCAGTACTTC
CASRGRYEQYF
>.|TRBJ1-2|TRBV7-9|TRBD1
TGTGCCAGCAGCGCCTTGGGACAGACGGAACTCTATGGCTACACCTTC
CASSALGQTELYGYTF
>.|TRBJ1-4|TRBV7-2|TRBD1
TGTGCCAGCAGCCCCGGGACAGGGGGACCCGCAACTAATGAAAAACTGTTTTTT
CASSPGTGGPATNEKLFF
>few|TRBJ2-1|TRBV7-2|TRBD2
TGTGCCAGCAGCGCCAGAGCGGGGGGGTACAATGAGCAGTTCTTC
CASSARAGGYNEQFF
>few|TRBJ2-5|TRBV6-6|.
TGTGCCAGCGCGATAAAAATGGAGACCCAGTACTTC
CASAIKMETQYF
>.|TRBJ2-1|TRBV9|.
TGTGCCAGCAGCCAACCGGGCCTTTACAATGAGCAGTTCTTC
CASSQPGLYNEQFF
>.|TRBJ2-5|TRBV5-1|TRBD2
TGCGCCAGTTCAAACCAGGGAGGGGATCAAGAGACCCAGTACTTC
CASSNQGGDQETQYF
>.|TRBJ2-1|TRBV7-2|TRBD2
TGTGCCAGCAGCTTTCTAGCGGGGCACTCCTACAATGAGCAGTTCTTC
CASSFLAGHSYNEQFF